This paragraph covers one TCR beta chain sequence. The antigen remains unidentified. Germline lookup yields CDR1 SNHLY and CDR2 FYNNEI. This CDR3 has 15 amino acids. V lost 6 bases to trimming and J lost 0 bases, with 12 bases between them. CD8+CD57+ cell expansion, shown by flow cytometry, had occurred in the patients selected for sequencing. By the time of blood sampling, patients had still received no therapy. This sample was included in a study of CD8+CD57+ T cells in acquired aplastic anemia. Study observations and caveats: Shared by patients and controls, just under 30 CD8+ CDR3s were abundant in patients.

Template material for TCR beta VDJ and CDR3 profiling consisted of genomic DNA. TCRdb reanalysed the reads using MiXCR and keeps one entry per CDR3 protein. The sample has about 200,000 distinct CDR3 sequences; under 50% are singletons. The receptor was isolated from a human donor with aplastic anemia. The sequenced material came from sorted CD4+, CD8+, or CD8+CD57+ T cells (not recorded which) from PBMCs. V and J are TRBV2 and TRBJ2-1; weak D call: TRBD2 (7 bases). This chain's CDR3 is CASSFGGPSYNEQFF. The CDR3 region has the DNA TGTGCCAGCAGCTTCGGGGGGCCCTCCTACAATGAGCAGTTCTTC.